Listed below are T cell receptor beta chains from one sample, sequenced in a study of technical replicates of blood from several donors. The assay was immunoSEQ multiplex PCR, and TCRdb's table has in-frame clones only and misses some. The top ten hold about 4.5% of the sample, which has around 63,000 clones, about 92% seen once. The sequenced sample was PBMCs. The receptors come from a human donor in good health. Some clones in this sample may be carry-over from other donors' samples. The CDR3 runs from the conserved cysteine through the conserved F or W. The order of the fields is D gene, clone size, V gene, J gene, CDR3 DNA, CDR3 protein. The D gene is left open where the match is weak. Size tells how often a clone was seen (once, few, many) or the class of an expanded clone, and some rows leave it out.

NA,NA,TRBV7-3,TRBJ2-2,TGTGCCAGCAGCACCCCGGTCAGGGGCGGGGAGCTGTTTTTT,CASSTPVRGGELFF
TRBD1,NA,TRBV29-1,TRBJ1-1,TGCAGCGTTGTCAGGGGGGCTAACACTGAAGCTTTCTTT,CSVVRGANTEAFF
NA,NA,TRBV11-2,TRBJ2-7,TGTGCCAGCAGCTTAGGGAGCGGGACACGCTACGAGCAGTACTTC,CASSLGSGTRYEQYF
NA,NA,TRBV28,TRBJ2-1,TGTGCCAGCAGGCCGCAAGACCCGGGGTTTAGGCAGTTCTTC,CASRPQDPGFRQFF
NA,NA,TRBV18,TRBJ1-1,TGTGCCAGCTCACCCGTTACAGGGACCAACACTGAAGCTTTCTTT,CASSPVTGTNTEAFF
TRBD1,NA,TRBV5-1,TRBJ2-7,TGCGCCAGCAGCTCGGAGGACAGGGTAGTGTACGAGCAGTACTTC,CASSSEDRVVYEQYF
NA,NA,TRBV18,TRBJ2-7,TGTGCCAGCTCACCGGGACTTACCTACGAGCAGTACTTC,CASSPGLTYEQYF
NA,NA,TRBV4-2,TRBJ2-1,TGTGCCAGCAGCCAAGACCTGGGGGGCTCCTACAATGAGCAGTTCTTC,CASSQDLGGSYNEQFF
TRBD2,NA,TRBV5-4,TRBJ2-3,TGTGCCAGCAGCTCAGGACTAGCGGTCACAGATACGCAGTATTTT,CASSSGLAVTDTQYF
NA,NA,TRBV6-5,TRBJ2-1,TGTGCCAGCCAGACCGGGACGGAGGGGAACAATGAGCAGTTCTTC,CASQTGTEGNNEQFF
NA,NA,TRBV7-9,TRBJ2-2,TGTGCCAGCAGCCCAAGCGGTGCGAACACCGGGGAGCTGTTTTTT,CASSPSGANTGELFF
TRBD1,few,TRBV25-1,TRBJ1-1,TGTGCCAGCAGTGTAACAGGGGGCACTGAAGCTTTCTTT,CASSVTGGTEAFF
TRBD1,NA,TRBV19,TRBJ1-2,TGTGCCAGTAGGGCCCATTCGGACAGGGGTGGCTACACCTTC,CASRAHSDRGGYTF
NA,NA,TRBV6-5,TRBJ2-1,TGTGCCAGCAGTTACATTCTCGGGGACAATGAGCAGTTCTTC,CASSYILGDNEQFF
TRBD1,NA,TRBV4-1,TRBJ2-7,TGCGCCAGCAGCCACCCGAGGGGGCGTCGGGAGCAGTACTTC,CASSHPRGRREQYF
TRBD1,NA,TRBV29-1,TRBJ1-1,TGCAGCGTTGAACAGGGGGCGAGCACTGAAGCTTTCTTT,CSVEQGASTEAFF
NA,NA,TRBV11-1,TRBJ2-4,TGTGCCAGCAGCCCTAGGGGGGGAGCCAAAAACATTCAGTACTTC,CASSPRGGAKNIQYF
NA,NA,TRBV7-2,TRBJ1-2,TGTGCCAGCAGCCCACGACAGAGAAACTATGGCTACACCTTC,CASSPRQRNYGYTF
TRBD2,NA,TRBV5-5,TRBJ2-1,TGTGCCAGCAGCTTGGGTCGTAGAGCGGGAGCGTACAATGAGCAGTTCTTC,CASSLGRRAGAYNEQFF
TRBD1,NA,TRBV7-6,TRBJ2-7,TGTGCCAGCAGCTTGAGACAGGGGGCCTACGAGCAGTACTTC,CASSLRQGAYEQYF
TRBD2,NA,TRBV6-1,TRBJ2-7,TGTGCCAGCAGTGAAAAATTTACTAACCGGGACTATCGAAGTGAGCAGTGCTTC,CASSEKFTNRDYRSEQCF
NA,medium-sized,TRBV5-1,TRBJ1-1,TGCGCCAGCAGCTTGGCCGGCGGGTACACTGAAGCTTTCTTT,CASSLAGGYTEAFF
NA,NA,TRBV9,TRBJ1-1,TGTGCCAGCAGCGTATCCCCACAGGGAGGGAACGAAGCTTTCTTT,CASSVSPQGGNEAFF
TRBD1,NA,TRBV5-6,TRBJ2-2,TGTGCCAGCAGCGGCAGGACAGGGGCGGGCACCGGGGAGCTGTTTTTT,CASSGRTGAGTGELFF
NA,NA,TRBV30,TRBJ2-5,TGTGCCTGGGGACCGGGGACATTCACGGGGACCCAGTACTTC,CAWGPGTFTGTQYF
TRBD2,NA,TRBV7-8,TRBJ2-1,TGTGCCAGCAGCTTAGCCTATTATCTACCGGGACTAGCCCCTAGCTCAAATGAGCAGTTCTTC,CASSLAYYLPGLAPSSNEQFF
TRBD2,NA,TRBV4-3,TRBJ2-3,TGCGCCAGCAGCCAAGAAAGGCTAGCGGGAAATACGCAGTATTTT,CASSQERLAGNTQYF
TRBD2,once,TRBV5-1,TRBJ2-6,TGCGCCAGCAGCTTGTCCGGACTAGCGGGAGGCCCTGGGGCCAACGTCCTGACTTTC,CASSLSGLAGGPGANVLTF
NA,NA,TRBV25-1,TRBJ1-5,TGTGCCAGCAGTGTCGGAGGTAGCAATCAGCCCCAGCATTTT,CASSVGGSNQPQHF
TRBD2,NA,TRBV6-6,TRBJ2-5,TGTGCCAGCATTATATCCGGGAGGTTGGAGACCCAGTACTTC,CASIISGRLETQYF
TRBD1,once,TRBV30,TRBJ1-6,TGTGCCAGAAGACAGGGGTATAATTCACCCCTCCACTTT,CARRQGYNSPLHF
TRBD1,NA,TRBV5-1,TRBJ2-1,TGCGCCAGCAGCTTGGGGCCCGGACAGGGGGCCTACAATGAGCAGTTCTTC,CASSLGPGQGAYNEQFF
NA,NA,TRBV19,TRBJ1-5,TGTGCCAGTAGTATTCGGTCGGGCAGGGCAGGCAATCAGCCCCAGCATTTT,CASSIRSGRAGNQPQHF
NA,once,TRBV6-1,TRBJ2-7,TGTGCCAGCAGCGCCGGGGCAGGGGAATTCTACGAGCAGTACTTC,CASSAGAGEFYEQYF
NA,NA,TRBV6-6,TRBJ2-2,TGTGCCAGCAGTTTACAGACGAACACCGGGGAGCTGTTTTTT,CASSLQTNTGELFF
TRBD2,NA,TRBV7-2,TRBJ2-2,TGTGCCAGCCCCCGGGAGGTGCCCACCGGGGAGCTGTTTTTT,CASPREVPTGELFF
NA,NA,TRBV7-8,TRBJ2-1,TGTGCCAGCAGACCAAGCGGAGCCTACAATGAGCAGTTCTTC,CASRPSGAYNEQFF
NA,NA,TRBV5-1,TRBJ2-7,TGCGCCAGCAGCTTGGGGCCAGGGGGGTACGAGCAGTACTTC,CASSLGPGGYEQYF